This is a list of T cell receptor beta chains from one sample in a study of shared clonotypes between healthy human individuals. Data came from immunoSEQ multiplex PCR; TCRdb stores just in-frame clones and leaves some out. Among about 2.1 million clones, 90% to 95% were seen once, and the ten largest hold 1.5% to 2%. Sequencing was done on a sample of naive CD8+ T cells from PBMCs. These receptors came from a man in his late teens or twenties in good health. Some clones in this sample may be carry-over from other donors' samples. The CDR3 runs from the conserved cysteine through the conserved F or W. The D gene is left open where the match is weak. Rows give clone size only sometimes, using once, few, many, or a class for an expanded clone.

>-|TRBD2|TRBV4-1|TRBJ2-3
TGCGCCAGCAGCCACCCGACTAGCGGGAGTGGAGATACGCAGTATTTT
CASSHPTSGSGDTQYF
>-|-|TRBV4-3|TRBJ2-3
TGCGCCAGCAGCCAGGATCTCACAGATACGCAGTATTTT
CASSQDLTDTQYF
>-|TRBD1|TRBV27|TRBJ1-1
TGTGCCAGCAAAGCCGGGACAGGGTCCCCTCAAAACACTGAAGCTTTCTTT
CASKAGTGSPQNTEAFF
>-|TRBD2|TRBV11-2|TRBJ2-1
TGTGCCAGCAGCTTACGACTAGCGGCCCCCTACAATGAGCAGTTCTTC
CASSLRLAAPYNEQFF
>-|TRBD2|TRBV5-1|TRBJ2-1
TGCGCCAGCAGCTTGGGCCTTAGCGGGAGGACTAACAATGAGCAGTTCTTC
CASSLGLSGRTNNEQFF
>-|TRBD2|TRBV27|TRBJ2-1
TGTGCCAGCAGTTTCGTCACGACTAGCGGGATCATAAATGAGCAGTTCTTC
CASSFVTTSGIINEQFF
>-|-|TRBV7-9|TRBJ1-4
TGTGCCAGCAGCAACACAGCAACTAATGAAAAACTGTTTTTT
CASSNTATNEKLFF
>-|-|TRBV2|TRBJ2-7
TGTGCCAGCAATAGAGTCCAGGCCCCCTACGAGCAGTACTTC
CASNRVQAPYEQYF
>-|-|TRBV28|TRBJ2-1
TGTGCCAGCAGTTTATGGGGGGTGGATGAGCAGTTCTTC
CASSLWGVDEQFF
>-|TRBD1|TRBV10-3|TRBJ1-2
TGTGCCATCAGGAGCGGACAGGGGGCAGGGGGCTACACCTTC
CAIRSGQGAGGYTF
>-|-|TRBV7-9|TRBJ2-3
TGTGCCAGCAGCTTTCCAGCGGGACAAGATACGCAGTATTTT
CASSFPAGQDTQYF
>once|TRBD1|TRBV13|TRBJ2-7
TGTGCCAGCAGCTACGGGACAGGGTCCTACGAGCAGTACTTC
CASSYGTGSYEQYF
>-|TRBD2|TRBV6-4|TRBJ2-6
TGTGCCAGCAGTGTACTAGCGGGAGCTGGGGCCAACGTCCTGACTTTC
CASSVLAGAGANVLTF
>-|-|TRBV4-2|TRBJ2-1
TGTGCCAGCAGCCAAGATCAAGGGGCGGGAATCTACAATGAGCAGTTCTTC
CASSQDQGAGIYNEQFF
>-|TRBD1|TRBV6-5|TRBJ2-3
TGTGCCAGCAGTTACTCGCGGACAGGGTGGGCAGATACGCAGTATTTT
CASSYSRTGWADTQYF
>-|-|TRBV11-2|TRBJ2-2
TGTGCCAGCAGCTTATCGACAGGTTACACCGGGGAGCTGTTTTTT
CASSLSTGYTGELFF
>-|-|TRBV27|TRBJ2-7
TGTGCCAGCAGTTCAGGTTTAGGAGACGAGCAGTACTTC
CASSSGLGDEQYF
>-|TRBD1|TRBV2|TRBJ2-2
TGTGCCAGCCAGGGGGGGACAGGGGAACCCGGGGAGCTGTTTTTT
CASQGGTGEPGELFF
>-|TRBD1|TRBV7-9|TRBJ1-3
TGTGCCAGCAGCACCCGACAGGGAGTAGCTGGAAACACCATATATTTT
CASSTRQGVAGNTIYF
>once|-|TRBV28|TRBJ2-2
TGTGCCAGCAGTTTATGGTCCGGGGCCACCGGGGAGCTGTTTTTT
CASSLWSGATGELFF
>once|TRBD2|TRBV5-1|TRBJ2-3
TGCGCCAGCAGCGAGGGACTAGCGGTATCCACAGATACGCAGTATTTT
CASSEGLAVSTDTQYF
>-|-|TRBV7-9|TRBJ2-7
TGTGCCAGCAGCCCCCAGTCTGGTGTTCCCTACGAGCAGTACTTC
CASSPQSGVPYEQYF
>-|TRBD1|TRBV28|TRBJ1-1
TGTGCCAGCAGTTTAAGGGGGCTTGGGACTGAAGCTTTCTTT
CASSLRGLGTEAFF
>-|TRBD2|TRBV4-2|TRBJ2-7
TGTGCCAGCAGCCCGACTAGCGGACGGAGCTCCTACGAGCAGTACTTC
CASSPTSGRSSYEQYF
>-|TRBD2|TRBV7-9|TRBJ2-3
TGTGCCAGCAGCTTAGGAAGAGCGGGACCCACAGATACGCAGTATTTT
CASSLGRAGPTDTQYF
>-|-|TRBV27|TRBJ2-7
TGTGCCAGCAGTTTCCAGGGACGGGAAGACCTACGGGAGCAGTACTTC
CASSFQGREDLREQYF
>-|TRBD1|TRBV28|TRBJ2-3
TGTGCCAGCAGCCTCCAAGCTTGGGACAGAGTCACAGATACGCAGTATTTT
CASSLQAWDRVTDTQYF
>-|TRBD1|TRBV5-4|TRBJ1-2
TGTGCCAGCAGCTTGGCCTGGGACAGCTATGGCTACACCTTC
CASSLAWDSYGYTF
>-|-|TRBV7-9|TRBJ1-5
TGTGCCAGCAGCTTAGGCCCCGGGGTGAATCAGCCCCAGCATTTT
CASSLGPGVNQPQHF